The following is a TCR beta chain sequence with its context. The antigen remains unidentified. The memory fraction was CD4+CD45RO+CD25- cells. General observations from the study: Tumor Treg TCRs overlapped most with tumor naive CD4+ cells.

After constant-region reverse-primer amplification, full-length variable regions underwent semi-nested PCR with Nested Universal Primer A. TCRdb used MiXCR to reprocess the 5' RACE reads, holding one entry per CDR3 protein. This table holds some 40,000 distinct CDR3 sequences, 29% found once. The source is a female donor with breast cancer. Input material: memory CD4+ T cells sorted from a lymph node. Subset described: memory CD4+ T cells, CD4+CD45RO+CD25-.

The CDR3 spells CASSEAVGQFF. DNA of the CDR3: TGTGCCAGCAGTGAAGCAGTAGGGCAGTTCTTC. This chain links TRBV2 with TRBJ2-1; D not resolved. This CDR3 comprises 11 residues. V dropped 0 bases and J dropped 12 bases, with 6 bases sitting between them. Germline V CDR1 and CDR2: SNHLY, FYNNEI.